This TCR delta chain emerged from a study of γδ T cells in repeated Plasmodium falciparum infection. Study at large: Donors were malaria-exposed Malian children or age- and gender-matched Australian children. Samples were taken at baseline, before some infections, and 21 days after each.

This clone was observed a handful of times. A much larger clone sits a single nucleotide away, making a read error possible. TCRdb used CATT to re-call clones from the multiplex PCR reads. This sample has around 86,000 delta-chain clones, with 1.4% to 1.5% found just once. Material: gamma-delta T cells from blood. This sequence was found in a pool of human donors (malaria-infected and uninfected, not separated).

DNA of the CDR3: TGTGCTCTTGGGGCCCGACCCATGATAACTTTGACAGCACAACTCTTCTTT. It yields the protein CALGARPMITLTAQLFF. This rearrangement joins TRDV1 to TRDJ2; no reliable D call. TCRdb records no J gene; here it was assigned by comparing the DNA to germline. Looked up from germline, CDR1 is TSWWSYY and CDR2 is QGS. CDR3 length: 17 amino acids. Trimming shortened V by 4 bases and J by 0 bases, and 15 bases separated the two germline ends.